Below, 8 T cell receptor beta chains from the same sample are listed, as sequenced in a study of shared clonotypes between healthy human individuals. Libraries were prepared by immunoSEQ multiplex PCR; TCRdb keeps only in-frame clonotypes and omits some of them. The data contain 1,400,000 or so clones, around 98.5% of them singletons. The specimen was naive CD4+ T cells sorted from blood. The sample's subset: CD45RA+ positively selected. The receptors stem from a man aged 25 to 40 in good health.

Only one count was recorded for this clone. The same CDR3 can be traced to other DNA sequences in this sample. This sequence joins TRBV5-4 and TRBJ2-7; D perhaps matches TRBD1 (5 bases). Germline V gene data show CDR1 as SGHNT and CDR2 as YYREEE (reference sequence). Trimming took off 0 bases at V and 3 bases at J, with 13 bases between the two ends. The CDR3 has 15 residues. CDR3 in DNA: TGTGCCAGCAGCTTGGCCGGTACAGGAGTCTACGAGCAGTACTTC. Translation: CASSLAGTGVYEQYF.

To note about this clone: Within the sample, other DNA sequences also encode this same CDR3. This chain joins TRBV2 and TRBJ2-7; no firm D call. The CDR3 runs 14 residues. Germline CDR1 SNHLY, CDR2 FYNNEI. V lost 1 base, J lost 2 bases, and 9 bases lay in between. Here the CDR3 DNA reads TGTGCCAGCAGTGAAGTGGGCGGCCCCTACGAGCAGTACTTC. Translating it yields CASSEVGGPYEQYF. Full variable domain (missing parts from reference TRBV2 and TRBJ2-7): EPEVTQTPSHQVTQMGQEVILRCVPISNHLYFYWYRQILGQKVEFLVSFYNNEISEKSEIFDDQFSVERPDGSNFTLKIRSTKLEDSAMYFCASSEVGGPYEQYFGPGTRLTVT.

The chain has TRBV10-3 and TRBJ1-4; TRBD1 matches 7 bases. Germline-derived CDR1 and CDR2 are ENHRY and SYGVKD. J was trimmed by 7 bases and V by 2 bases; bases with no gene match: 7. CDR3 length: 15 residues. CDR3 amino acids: CAISEADRLGEKLFF. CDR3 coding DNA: TGTGCCATCAGTGAGGCGGACAGGTTGGGTGAAAAACTGTTTTTT.

CDR3: CASSRTSGYEQYF. The DNA for the CDR3 is TGTGCCAGCAGTCGAACTAGCGGCTACGAGCAGTACTTC. V is TRBV11-2 and J is TRBJ2-7; TRBD2 agrees at 8 bases. Germline CDR1 reads SGHAT; CDR2 reads FQNNGV. V lost 6 bases, J lost 3 bases, and 4 bases stayed unmatched. The CDR3 totals 13 residues.

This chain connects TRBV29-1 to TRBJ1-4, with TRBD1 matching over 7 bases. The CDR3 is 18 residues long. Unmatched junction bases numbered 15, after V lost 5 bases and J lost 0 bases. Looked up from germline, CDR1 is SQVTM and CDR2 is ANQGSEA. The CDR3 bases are TGCAGCGTTCGAGACAGGGTGCCAGGGCCTGCAACTAATGAAAAACTGTTTTTT. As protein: CSVRDRVPGPATNEKLFF.

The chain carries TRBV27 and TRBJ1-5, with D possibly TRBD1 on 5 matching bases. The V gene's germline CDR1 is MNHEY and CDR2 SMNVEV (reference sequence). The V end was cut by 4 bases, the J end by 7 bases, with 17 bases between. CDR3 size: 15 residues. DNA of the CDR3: TGTGCCAGCAGTTCTTGGGGGGGTTTCGGGCAGCCCCAGCATTTT. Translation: CASSSWGGFGQPQHF.

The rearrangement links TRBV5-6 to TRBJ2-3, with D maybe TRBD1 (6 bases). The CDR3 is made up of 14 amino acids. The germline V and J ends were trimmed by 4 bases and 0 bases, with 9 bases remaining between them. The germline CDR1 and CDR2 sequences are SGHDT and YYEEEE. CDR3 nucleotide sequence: TGTGCCAGCAGCCGGGGACACAGCACAGATACGCAGTATTTT. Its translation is CASSRGHSTDTQYF. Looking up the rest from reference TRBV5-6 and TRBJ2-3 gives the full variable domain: DAGVTQSPTHLIKTRGQQVTLRCSPKSGHDTVSWYQQALGQGPQFIFQYYEEEERQRGNFPDRFSGHQFPNYSSELNVNALLLGDSALYLCASSRGHSTDTQYFGPGTRLTVL.

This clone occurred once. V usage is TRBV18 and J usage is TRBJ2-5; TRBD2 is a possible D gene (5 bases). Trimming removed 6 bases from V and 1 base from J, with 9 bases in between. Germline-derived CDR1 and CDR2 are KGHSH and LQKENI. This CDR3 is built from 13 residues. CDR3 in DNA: TGTGCCAGCTCCCTAGCTATCCAAGAGACCCAGTACTTC. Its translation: CASSLAIQETQYF. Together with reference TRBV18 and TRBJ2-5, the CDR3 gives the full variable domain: NAGVMQNPRHLVRRRGQEARLRCSPMKGHSHVYWYRQLPEEGLKFMVYLQKENIIDESGMPKERFSAEFPKEGPSILRIQQVVRGDSAAYFCASSLAIQETQYFGPGTRLLVL.